This TCR beta chain stems from a study of cytomegalovirus exposure and HLA in healthy donors. Study-level background: Earlier work reported approximately 110 million unique TCR beta sequences from about 180 million T cells. Broader study findings: Highly shared variants forming one cluster were likely a sequencing artifact.

The ends were cut back, 1 base at V and 5 bases at J, with 16 bases in the middle. The CDR3 extends over 16 amino acids. Germline V gene lookup returns CDR1 LGHNA and CDR2 YSLEER. The PCR made use of 60 Vbeta and 13 Jbeta primers. The data were produced by immunoSEQ multiplex PCR, yet TCRdb's version contains in-frame clones alone and is incomplete. The repertoire holds some 170,000 clones, around 76% seen once, with about 1.3% in the top ten. Worth noting for this clone: As yet, its antigen is unknown.

The chain employs TRBV4-3 and TRBJ2-3; no firm D call. Material: PBMCs. This sequence was found in a man aged 55 to 70 in good health and CMV-seronegative. CDR3 bases: TGCGCCAGCAGCCAAGGTTTCGGAGTTTTAGAAGATACGCAGTATTTT. The encoded protein is CASSQGFGVLEDTQYF.